This entry describes one T cell receptor (beta chain). Its antigen target is currently unknown. Qualities for individual bases were not recorded, and no much larger clone is one base off. Before the diagnostic colonoscopy, none of the ulcerative colitis patients had been given immunosuppressive medication. Blood was sampled at the same time as the colonoscopy. The Wizard kit (Promega) was used to extract genomic DNA from the blood and intestinal samples. The junction carries 9 bases between V and J, which are trimmed by 0 bases and 3 bases respectively. Reading the germline V gene gives CDR1 LGHNT and CDR2 FRNRAP. Including cysteine and phenylalanine, the CDR3 has 15 amino acids. Only CDR3 DNA is held: 45 bases, read in frame from base 1. The sample is drawn from a study of pediatric ulcerative colitis (dated by TCRdb to between 2017 and 2020). About the study as a whole: Six or seven ulcerative colitis patients had pancolitis and two had left-sided colitis, with histology consistent with ulcerative colitis in all. By Pediatric Ulcerative Colitis Activity Index, two patients had mild disease, several had moderate disease and three had acute severe colitis. From nine newly diagnosed, treatment-naive pediatric ulcerative colitis patients and a handful of non-IBD control children, paired blood and rectal samples were collected. Results the study describes overall, beyond this receptor: Repertoires were derived from total lymphocyte DNA, so rare subsets such as regulatory T cells may have patterns not reflected. Features of the rectal repertoire distinguished controls, mild-moderate colitis patients and acute severe colitis patients, and in acute severe colitis, rectal diversity was reduced because of clonal expansions. The healthy control group was small, consisting of only four individuals. For technical reasons, blood samples from a couple of patients gave substantially fewer templates, and these samples were excluded from the blood-rectal overlap analysis. Compared with controls, ulcerative colitis patients showed significantly higher autologous blood-rectal clonal overlap, a finding that suggests increased T cell trafficking to inflamed tissue. Two rectal CDR3 clonotypes were present in all ulcerative colitis patients and in none of the controls.

Using the immunoSEQ TRB Survey service, rearranged CDR3 beta regions were amplified from genomic DNA with multiplex V and J primers. Survey-level sequencing depth of up to 500,000 reads per sample was used to keep depth equal across samples. The libraries were purified, combined into pools and sequenced with Illumina technology. Per the source publication's procedure: immunoSEQ online tools were used for productive clonality, sample overlap, pairwise scatters, CDR3 beta length, V/D/J gene usage and productiveness. Calculated diversity was defined as the number of unique rearrangements divided by total templates, multiplied by 100, and Shannon and Simpson indices were computed as well. Principal component analysis used the R prcomp function and ggbiplot package on Z-score normalized data. Morisita's index was used to quantify blood-rectal clonal overlap within each subject. What TCRdb holds here is the immuneACCESS table cut down to in-frame rearrangements. Part of the clones is not present; checked against another copy, under half of the missing clones reflect an unresolved V gene, and the others are unexplained. The V and J calls and clone size were taken over from that table, and D and trimming were inferred from the DNA. The sample table records about 64,000 clones; 85% to 90% of these occur just once. In total, the top ten clones hold about 3.5% of the sample.

Sequencing used blood. The TCR was taken from a boy between 10 and 17 years old with severe ulcerative colitis. The V and J segments used are TRBV12-5 and TRBJ1-5; perhaps TRBD1 is the D gene, with 6 bases matching. This receptor carries the CDR3 CASGLVQGANQPQHF. The DNA sequence follows: TGTGCTAGTGGTTTGGTACAGGGCGCCAATCAGCCCCAGCATTTT.